The 8 T cell receptor beta chains below were found in one sample sequenced in a study of regulatory T cells in long-lasting Graves disease (dated by TCRdb to 2020 to 2022). Library method: multiplex PCR. The instrument was an Illumina HiSeq 4000. CDR3 regions were amplified by Arm-PCR with iRepertoire HTBI primers to construct TCR beta libraries. Through fastp at Q25 and MiXCR, TCRdb rebuilt clones from the public reads, retaining in-frame beta chains. Here each entry gathers all rows of one CDR3 protein and keeps the most common genes and DNA. A total of approximately 400,000 distinct CDR3 sequences appear in this sample, about 15% of them only once. The ten largest make up approximately 7.8% of the sample. The sample's time point label, in plain terms: newly diagnosed GD, antithyroid drugs for less than 3 months. For both TCR sequencing and RNA sequencing, RNA was extracted from PBMCs using TRIzol.

These data are also associated with another study on T cells in Graves' hyperthyroidism and ophthalmopathy.

The sample in question was peripheral blood mononuclear cells (PBMCs), obtained at new diagnosis, from a patient treated with antithyroid drugs. The receptors here all came from a woman aged 40-49 years with Graves disease. Donor details come from another sample of the same person, matched by shared clones.

The J gene is TRBJ2-2, the V gene TRBV7-9, with 15 bases matching TRBD2. The CDR3 runs 19 residues. Germline V CDR1 and CDR2: SEHNR, FQNEAQ (reference sequence). V lost 6 bases, J lost 6 bases, and 14 bases stayed unmatched. This CDR3 is CASRIRGTSGRPGPGELFF. The CDR3 coding sequence is TGTGCCAGCAGAATTCGAGGGACTAGCGGGAGGCCGGGACCCGGGGAGCTGTTTTTT.

This clonotype was picked up many times. The chain is built from TRBV27 and TRBJ1-2, with D possibly being TRBD1 (6 bases). This CDR3 has 13 residues. The V gene's germline CDR1 is MNHEY and CDR2 SMNVEV (reference sequence). Trimming shortened V by 6 bases and J by 5 bases, and 13 bases separated the two germline ends. The CDR3 nucleotides are TGTGCCAGCAGCCGGGACAACCGTTATGGCTACACCTTC. Its translation is CASSRDNRYGYTF.

In regard to this clonotype: Only one base separates this from a far larger clonotype, so it likely reflects a read error. CDR3 sequence (DNA): TGTGCTAGTGGTAACCGGTTTGGAAATGAGCAGTTCTTC. Residues: CASGNRFGNEQFF. The genes are TRBV12-5 and TRBJ2-5; D is ambiguous. The end of the DNA aligns better with TRBJ2-1, so the J call may be wrong. The germline V gene has CDR1 LGHNT and CDR2 FRNRAP. The CDR3 loop spans 13 amino acids.

This clonotype was seen ten or more times. The chain recombines TRBV2 with TRBJ2-1; the match to TRBD2 covers 7 bases. The CDR3 is 15 residues long. V trimming: 6 bases; J trimming: 2 bases; junction bases outside the gene matches: 7. Germline V lookup: CDR1 SNHLY, CDR2 FYNNEI. Here the CDR3 DNA reads TGTGCCAGCAGCGGCGGGAGTAACCCCTACAATGAGCAGTTCTTC. Protein product: CASSGGSNPYNEQFF.

This clonotype occurred a few times. V and J are TRBV15 and TRBJ1-1; TRBD1 might be the D (5 bases). V was clipped by 0 bases and J by 3 bases, with 20 bases between them. The germline CDR1 and CDR2 sequences are LNHNV and YYDKDF (reference sequence). The CDR3 consists of 18 residues. CDR3 region: CATSRDGTWRDLDTEAFF. The CDR3 nucleotides are TGTGCCACCAGCAGAGATGGGACTTGGAGGGACCTGGACACTGAAGCTTTCTTT.

Notes on this clonotype: A much larger clone sits a single nucleotide away, making a read error possible. The chain has TRBV20-1 and TRBJ2-1; 11 bases are shared with TRBD2. The V and J ends lost 0 bases and 5 bases, in that order; junction bases with no gene match: 12. The CDR3 extends over 18 amino acids. CDR1 and CDR2 from the germline V gene are DFQATT and SNEGSKA (reference sequence). The CDR3 region is CSARDGHSTSGSHNEQFF. In DNA form, the CDR3 reads TGCAGTGCTAGAGATGGCCATTCCACTAGCGGGAGCCACAATGAGCAGTTCTTC.

This chain connects TRBV14 to TRBJ2-3, with TRBD2 identical over 8 bases. The J call may be in error: the DNA end matches TRBJ2-7 better. In germline, CDR1 is SGHDN, CDR2 FVKESK. The CDR3 consists of 15 residues. Written as DNA, the CDR3 is TGTGCCAGCAGCCAGGGGACTAGGTACAGGTACGAGCAGTACTTC. This encodes CASSQGTRYRYEQYF.

This clonotype is a singleton in its sample. The chain employs TRBV12-3 or TRBV12-4 and TRBJ2-5; D not certain. V was trimmed by 3 bases and J by 1 base, leaving 12 bases between them. The CDR3 consists of 15 residues. CDR3 loop: CASSFYAGGQETQYF. Written as DNA, the CDR3 is TGTGCCAGCAGTTTTTATGCAGGCGGCCAAGAGACCCAGTACTTC.